One and the same sample provided the 7 T cell receptor beta chains below, sequenced in a study of shared clonotypes between healthy human individuals. Naive-designated CD8 cells lacked CD45RO, were positively enriched for CCR7, and omitted terminally differentiated effector memory CD45RA+ cells. The assay was immunoSEQ multiplex PCR, and TCRdb's table has in-frame clones only and misses some. The profile shows 600,000 or so clones, 95% to 98% of them singletons. The sample consisted of naive CD8+ T cells sorted from blood. The receptors come from a man aged 25-45 years in good health.

The chain carries TRBV27 and TRBJ2-1; unclear D gene. Between the trimmed V and J ends, which lost 1 base and 7 bases, there was a span of 14 bases. Per germline, CDR1 MNHEY and CDR2 SMNVEV (reference sequence). This CDR3 comprises 15 residues. The CDR3 spells CASSLYALGTNEQFF. In nucleotides, the CDR3 is TGTGCCAGCAGTTTATACGCTTTGGGTACAAATGAGCAGTTCTTC.

The chain recombines TRBV7-8 with TRBJ1-4; a weak D match, TRBD1 (5 bases). The CDR3 contains 13 residues. Germline values: CDR1 SGHVS, CDR2 FQNEAQ. Trimming shortened V by 6 bases and J by 5 bases, and 10 bases separated the two germline ends. The CDR3, as DNA: TGTGCCAGCAGGAGGGGCGTCAATGAAAAACTGTTTTTT. Protein product: CASRRGVNEKLFF.

The V gene is TRBV15, the J gene TRBJ2-2, with 10 bases that match TRBD1. The CDR3 is 18 amino acids. V lost 0 bases to trimming and J lost 5 bases; unmatched junction nucleotides: 9. Germline CDR1 and CDR2: LNHNV and YYDKDF (reference sequence). DNA for the CDR3: TGTGCCACCAGCAGAGATTCTGTTTCGGACAGGGGGACCGGGGAGCTGTTTTTT. Residues: CATSRDSVSDRGTGELFF. Full variable domain (remainder filled in from reference TRBV15 and TRBJ2-2): DAMVIQNPRYQVTQFGKPVTLSCSQTLNHNVMYWYQQKSSQAPKLLFHYYDKDFNNEADTPDNFQSRRPNTSFCFLDIRSPGLGDTAMYLCATSRDSVSDRGTGELFFGEGSRLTVL.

V and J are TRBV4-3 and TRBJ2-7, with TRBD1 as a possible D gene (6 bases). Trimming shortened V by 1 base and J by 0 bases, and 10 bases separated the two germline ends. Germline CDR1 is LGHNA and CDR2 is YSLEER. CDR3 length: 15 residues. The CDR3 sequence is CASSQGRGSSYEQYF. DNA of the CDR3: TGCGCCAGCAGCCAAGGAAGGGGGAGCTCCTACGAGCAGTACTTC.

The rearrangement links TRBV5-1 to TRBJ2-7, with no clear D. V was clipped by 6 bases and J by 4 bases, with 14 bases between them. The CDR3 contains 13 residues. The germline gives CDR1 SGHRS, CDR2 YFSETQ. CDR3 sequence reads: CASIQRSGYEQYF. The CDR3 DNA sequence: TGCGCCAGCATCCAACGGTCCGGGTACGAGCAGTACTTC. Full variable domain (missing parts from reference TRBV5-1 and TRBJ2-7): KAGVTQTPRYLIKTRGQQVTLSCSPISGHRSVSWYQQTPGQGLQFLFEYFSETQRNKGNFPGRFSGRQFSNSRSEMNVSTLELGDSALYLCASIQRSGYEQYFGPGTRLTVT.

This chain links TRBV5-1 with TRBJ1-1, with D unclear. Germline CDR1 and CDR2: SGHRS and YFSETQ. The CDR3 consists of 16 residues. The V end was cut by 0 bases, the J end by 0 bases, with 12 bases between. As DNA, the CDR3 is TGCGCCAGCAGCTTGGTTGTAAACGTATTGAACACTGAAGCTTTCTTT. Translation: CASSLVVNVLNTEAFF.

The chain uses TRBV5-1 and TRBJ2-7; no clear D gene. Between the trimmed V and J ends, which lost 10 bases and 0 bases, there was a span of 29 bases. Germline CDR1 SGHRS, CDR2 YFSETQ. CDR3 size: 18 residues. The CDR3 here is CAGQKFPKDGCTSYEQYF. The CDR3 nucleotides are TGCGCCGGTCAGAAATTTCCCAAGGACGGGTGTACCTCCTACGAGCAGTACTTC.